Following are 5 T cell receptor beta chains from one sample sequenced in a study of radiotherapy plus CTLA-4 blockade in lung cancer. Assay: immunoSEQ multiplex PCR; the TCRdb copy retains only in-frame clones and omits some. The sample has around 41,000 clones, 65% to 75% seen once. Specimen: peripheral blood, collected from a patient treated with radiotherapy plus ipilimumab. The receptors here all came from a human donor with non-small cell lung cancer who had a partial response to radiotherapy plus ipilimumab.

This chain links TRBV9 with TRBJ1-3, with D tentatively TRBD1 (5 bases). This CDR3 region has 16 residues. Germline CDR1 and CDR2: SGDLS and YYNGEE. Trimming removed 0 bases at V and 0 bases at J, with 10 bases between. CDR3 sequence (DNA): TGTGCCAGCAGCGTAGTAGGCAGGGCCTCTGGAAACACCATATATTTT. As protein: CASSVVGRASGNTIYF.

The chain uses TRBV7-2 and TRBJ1-2; 7 nucleotides match TRBD1. The CDR3 contains 14 residues. The germline CDR1 and CDR2 sequences are SGHTA and FQGNSA. V trimming: 2 bases; J trimming: 7 bases; junction bases outside the gene matches: 7. DNA of the CDR3: TGTGCCAGCAGCTTACAAGAGGGGGCCGGTGGCTACACCTTC. It codes for CASSLQEGAGGYTF.

The chain couples TRBV5-5 to TRBJ2-2; 9 nucleotides line up with TRBD1. Losses at the gene ends were 0 bases for V and 3 bases for J; bases not matched to a gene: 6. The germline gives CDR1 SGHKS, CDR2 YYEKEE (reference sequence). This CDR3 comprises 17 residues. CDR3 coding DNA: TGTGCCAGCAGCTTGGGTCCGGGGACAGGGTACACCGGGGAGCTGTTTTTT. This translates into CASSLGPGTGYTGELFF. The full variable domain, in which reference TRBV5-5 and TRBJ2-2 provide the parts outside the CDR3, is DAGVTQSPTHLIKTRGQQVTLRCSPISGHKSVSWYQQVLGQGPQFIFQYYEKEERGRGNFPDRFSARQFPNYSSELNVNALLLGDSALYLCASSLGPGTGYTGELFFGEGSRLTVL.

This chain uses TRBV7-9 with TRBJ2-1; TRBD2 aligns across 8 bases. The CDR3 is 16 residues long. The germline V gene has CDR1 SEHNR and CDR2 FQNEAQ (reference sequence). With 1 base clipped from V and 8 bases from J, the junction kept 10 bases outside the gene matches. The CDR3 DNA is TGTGCCAGCAGCTTAGACGGGAGGGCCCCTTTGGATGAGCAGTTCTTC. It codes for CASSLDGRAPLDEQFF.

The rearrangement joins TRBV5-6 to TRBJ1-2, with 8 bases fitting TRBD1. The CDR3 has 14 amino acids. Germline V gives CDR1 SGHDT, CDR2 YYEEEE. The V gene end was trimmed by 4 bases and the J gene end by 6 bases; junction bases not matched to a gene: 8. The CDR3 reads CASSRRGRLDGYTF. The CDR3 DNA sequence: TGTGCCAGCAGCCGCAGGGGGCGCTTAGATGGCTACACCTTC.